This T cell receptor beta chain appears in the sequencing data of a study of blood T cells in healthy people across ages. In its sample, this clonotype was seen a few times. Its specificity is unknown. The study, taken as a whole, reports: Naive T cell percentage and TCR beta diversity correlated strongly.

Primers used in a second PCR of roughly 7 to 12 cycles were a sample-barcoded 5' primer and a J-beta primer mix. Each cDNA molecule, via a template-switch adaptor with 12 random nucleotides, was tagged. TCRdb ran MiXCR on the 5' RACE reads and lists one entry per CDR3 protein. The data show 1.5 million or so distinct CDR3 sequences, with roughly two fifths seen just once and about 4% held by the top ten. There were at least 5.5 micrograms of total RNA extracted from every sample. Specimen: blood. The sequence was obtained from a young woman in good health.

The CDR3 bases are TGTGCCAGCAGTTCCCGTCGGGGGCAGACAGATACGCAGTATTTT. Amino acids: CASSSRRGQTDTQYF. This chain uses TRBV6-1 with TRBJ2-3; D may be TRBD1 or TRBD2 (6 bases each). Germline values: CDR1 MNHNS, CDR2 SASEGT. The length of the CDR3 is 15 residues. V was cut by 5 bases and J by 3 bases, with 15 bases left in between.